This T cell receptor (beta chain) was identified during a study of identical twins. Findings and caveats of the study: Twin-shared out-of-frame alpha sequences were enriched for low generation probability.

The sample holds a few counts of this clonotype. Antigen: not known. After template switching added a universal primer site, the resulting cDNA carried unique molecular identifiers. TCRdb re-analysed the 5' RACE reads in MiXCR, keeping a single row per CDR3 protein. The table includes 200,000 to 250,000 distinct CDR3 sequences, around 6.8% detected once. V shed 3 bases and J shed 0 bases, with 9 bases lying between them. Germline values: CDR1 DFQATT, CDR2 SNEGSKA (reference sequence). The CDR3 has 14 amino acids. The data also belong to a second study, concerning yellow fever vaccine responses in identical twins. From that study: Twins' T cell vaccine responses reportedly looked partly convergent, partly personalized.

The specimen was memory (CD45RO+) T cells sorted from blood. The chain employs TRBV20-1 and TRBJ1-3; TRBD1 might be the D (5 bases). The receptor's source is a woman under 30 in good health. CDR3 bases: TGCAGTGCTAGTCCGGGACGCTCTGGAAACACCATATATTTT. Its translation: CSASPGRSGNTIYF.